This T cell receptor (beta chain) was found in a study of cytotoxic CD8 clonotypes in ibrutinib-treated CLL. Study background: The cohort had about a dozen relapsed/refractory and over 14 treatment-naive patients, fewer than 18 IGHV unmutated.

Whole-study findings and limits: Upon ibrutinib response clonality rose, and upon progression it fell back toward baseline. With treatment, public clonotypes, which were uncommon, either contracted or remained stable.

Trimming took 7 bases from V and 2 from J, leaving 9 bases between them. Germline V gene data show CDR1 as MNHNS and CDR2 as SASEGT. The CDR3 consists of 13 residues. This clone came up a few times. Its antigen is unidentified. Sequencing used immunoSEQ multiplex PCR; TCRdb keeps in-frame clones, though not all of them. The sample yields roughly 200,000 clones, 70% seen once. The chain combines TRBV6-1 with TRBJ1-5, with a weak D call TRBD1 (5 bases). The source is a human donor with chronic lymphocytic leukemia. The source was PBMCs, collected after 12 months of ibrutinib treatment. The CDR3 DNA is TGTGCCAGCATCCGGGACGGCAATCAGCCCCAGCATTTT. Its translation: CASIRDGNQPQHF.